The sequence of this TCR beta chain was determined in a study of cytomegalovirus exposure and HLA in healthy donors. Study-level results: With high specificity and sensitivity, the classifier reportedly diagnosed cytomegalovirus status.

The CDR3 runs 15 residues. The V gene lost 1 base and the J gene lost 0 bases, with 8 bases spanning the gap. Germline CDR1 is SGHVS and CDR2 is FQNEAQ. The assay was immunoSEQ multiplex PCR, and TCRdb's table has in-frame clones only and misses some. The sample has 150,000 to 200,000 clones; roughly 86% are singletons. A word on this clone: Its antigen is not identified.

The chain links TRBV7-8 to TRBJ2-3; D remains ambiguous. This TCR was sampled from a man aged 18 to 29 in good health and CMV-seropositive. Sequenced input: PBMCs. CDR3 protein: CASSLVLVSTDTQYF. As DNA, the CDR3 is TGTGCCAGCAGCTTAGTCTTAGTAAGCACAGATACGCAGTATTTT.